This T cell receptor (beta chain) was obtained from a study of blood T cell repertoires in COVID-19. Study context: The United States, Italy and Spain supplied acute and convalescent COVID-19 samples. T cells, B-cell-depleted T cells, or PBMCs supplied cDNA or gDNA.

Trimming took 3 bases from V and 5 from J; bases not matched to a gene: 8. The length of the CDR3 is 15 residues. Per the germline V gene, CDR1 is SGHTA and CDR2 is FQGNSA. Study processing details: The authors estimated nucleated cell counts from reference gene primer amplification. The assay was immunoSEQ multiplex PCR, and TCRdb's table has in-frame clones only and misses some. V and J calls and clone size follow that table, whereas D and trimming were derived from the DNA. The sample records around 230,000 clones, around 80% being singletons. This sequence joins TRBV7-2 and TRBJ1-2; 8 nucleotides agree with TRBD1. The receptor comes from a middle-aged man who had recovered from COVID-19. Material: peripheral blood. CDR3 DNA: TGTGCCAGCAGCTTTTGGGCAGGGGGCCTTTATGGCTACACCTTC. Protein: CASSFWAGGLYGYTF.